The entry below describes one TCR beta chain. These data are taken from a study of CXCR3-negative and CXCR3-positive naive CD8 T cells. Germline loops: CDR1 PRHDT, CDR2 FYEKMQ (reference sequence). CDR3 length: 15 amino acids. With UMI labels, 5' RACE was used to prepare the TRB cDNA libraries. TCRdb reprocessed the 5' RACE reads, with one entry per CDR3 protein and no DNA. The ten top clones account for 0.45% to 0.6%, within a sample of over 100,000 distinct CDR3 sequences. This TCR was recovered from a human donor in good health. Some clones in this sample may be carry-over from other donors' samples. This chain uses TRBV13 with TRBJ2-7; without DNA, the TCRdb call of TRBD1 cannot be checked. Material for sequencing was naive CXCR3- CD8+ T cells from blood. As to subset: CD45RO-CCR7+CD27+CD95- naive CD8+ T cells lacking CXCR3 (TNR3-). The CDR3 region is CASSRSGTGKYEQYF.